This T cell receptor beta chain stems from a study of CD8+ T cells in alopecia areata. CDR1 and CDR2 (germline): MNHEY, SMNVEV (reference sequence). CDR3 length: 17 residues. The V gene end was trimmed by 1 base and the J gene end by 1 base; junction bases not matched to a gene: 8. Following extraction, RNA underwent reverse transcription to cDNA, which served as the sequencing template. The data were produced by immunoSEQ multiplex PCR, yet TCRdb's version contains in-frame clones alone and is incomplete. The sample lists some 110,000 clones; roughly two fifths were seen once. Findings and caveats of the study: In patients, TCRs were shared less clearly than in mice, and HLA may possibly be involved.

As part of sample collection, lesional scalp punch biopsies and peripheral blood were taken from alopecia areata patients. CD4+ and CD8+ T cells were sorted from PBMCs. In regard to this clone: Its target is unknown.

The specimen sequenced was CD4+ T cells sorted from blood. This clonotype originated in a human donor with alopecia areata. The chain is built from TRBV27 and TRBJ2-7, with 9 bases lining up with TRBD2. The CDR3 DNA follows: TGTGCCAGCAGTTTATGGGGTAGCGGGAGTGTGTCCTACGAGCAGTACTTC. It specifies CASSLWGSGSVSYEQYF.